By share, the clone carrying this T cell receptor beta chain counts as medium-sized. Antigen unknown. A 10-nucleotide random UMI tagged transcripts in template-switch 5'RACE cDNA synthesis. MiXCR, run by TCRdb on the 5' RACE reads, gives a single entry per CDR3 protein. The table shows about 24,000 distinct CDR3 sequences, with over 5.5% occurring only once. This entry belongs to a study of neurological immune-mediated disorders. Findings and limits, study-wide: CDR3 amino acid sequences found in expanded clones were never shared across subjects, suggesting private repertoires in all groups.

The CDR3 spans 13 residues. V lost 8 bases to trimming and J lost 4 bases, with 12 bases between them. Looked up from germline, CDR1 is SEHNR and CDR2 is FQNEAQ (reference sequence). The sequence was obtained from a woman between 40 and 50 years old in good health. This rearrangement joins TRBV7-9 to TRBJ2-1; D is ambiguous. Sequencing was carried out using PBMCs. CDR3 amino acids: CASYSRLYNEQFF. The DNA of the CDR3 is TGTGCCAGCTACTCGAGGCTGTACAATGAGCAGTTCTTC.